This T cell receptor beta chain is from a study of a mutant IDH1 vaccine in newly diagnosed glioma. About the study: Vaccination started 4-6 weeks after radiotherapy alone, or with temozolomide cycles.

Clones were read by immunoSEQ multiplex PCR, and TCRdb kept only the in-frame ones, dropping some. The data contain 40,000 to 60,000 clones, just under 80% of them seen just once; the ten biggest clones take up under 2%. Stated time point: week 5, during vaccination. One vaccine dose held 300 ug of mutant IDH1 20-mer peptide and came with topical imiquimod. Newly diagnosed WHO grade 3 or 4 IDH1-mutant, ATRX-lost astrocytomas were identified in the donors. The CDR3 sequence is 15 residues long. Trimming removed 0 bases from V and 3 bases from J, with 11 bases in between. Germline lookup yields CDR1 SGHKS and CDR2 YYEKEE (reference sequence). Regarding this clone: The target antigen is unknown.

This material consisted of PBMCs, taken from a glioma patient whose treatment included an IDH1 peptide vaccine. This clonotype originated in a woman aged 40 to 50 with glioma. J is TRBJ2-3 and V is TRBV5-5; D may be TRBD1 or TRBD2 (5 bases each). CDR3 loop: CASSLEGRMTDTQYF. In DNA form, the CDR3 reads TGTGCCAGCAGCTTGGAGGGACGGATGACAGATACGCAGTATTTT. The full variable domain, completed using reference TRBV5-5 and TRBJ2-3, is DAGVTQSPTHLIKTRGQQVTLRCSPISGHKSVSWYQQVLGQGPQFIFQYYEKEERGRGNFPDRFSARQFPNYSSELNVNALLLGDSALYLCASSLEGRMTDTQYFGPGTRLTVL.